This TCR beta chain was identified in a study of T cells in Graves' hyperthyroidism and ophthalmopathy. Whole-study results and caveats: Most expanded thyroid clonotypes above 0.001 also appeared in blood. The model anticipated ophthalmopathy a median about six months pre-onset.

Graves' hyperthyroidism was deemed stable given no ophthalmopathy progression within 18 months. This clonotype was detected many times. As yet, its antigen is unknown. With 2 bases clipped from V and 6 bases from J, the junction kept 4 bases outside the gene matches. Looked up from germline, CDR1 is MNHEY and CDR2 is SVGAGI. The CDR3 contains 15 residues. RNA transcripts yielded amplified TCR beta CDR3 regions. HTBI primers were employed in a first-round RT-PCR of the TCR CDR3. TCRdb itself ran the multiplex PCR reads through MiXCR, one entry per CDR3 protein. The sample comprises about 700,000 distinct CDR3 sequences, less than 15% of which are singletons, and roughly 10% rests with the top ten.

Sequenced sample: blood. This sequence joins TRBV6-5 and TRBJ2-1, with TRBD2 identical over 10 bases. This TCR was recovered from a woman aged 18-29 years with Graves' hyperthyroidism. CDR3: CASSYDASGSNEQFF. CDR3 nucleotide sequence: TGTGCCAGCAGTTACGATGCTAGCGGGAGCAATGAGCAGTTCTTC.